The TCR beta chain described here comes from a study of follicular helper T cells after annual influenza vaccination. The time point is: 2015-2016 season, pre-vaccination. V was pared by 6 bases and J by 1 base, with 12 bases between. The CDR3 has 14 residues. Germline V lookup: CDR1 SGHNT, CDR2 YYREEE (reference sequence). This table comes from immunoSEQ multiplex PCR, and its TCRdb copy is limited to in-frame clones, with some not included. The sample lists about 12,000 clones, more than 75% occurring once. This clone was detected once. The TCR was taken from an adult who received the influenza vaccine. This chain connects TRBV5-4 to TRBJ2-3, with a tentative D call TRBD1 (6 bases). This specimen consisted of CXCR5+ CD38- circulating T follicular helper cells from blood, obtained on the day of influenza vaccination. Subset meaning: circulating Tfh, non-naive CD4+CXCR5+PD-1+ (ICOS+CD38+ or ICOS-CD38-). The CDR3 DNA sequence: TGTGCCAGCAACCGGGCAGGGGGCACAGATACGCAGTATTTT. Protein sequence: CASNRAGGTDTQYF.